Below, 26 T cell receptor beta chains from the same sample are listed, as sequenced in a study of OX40 agonist ivuxolimab in advanced cancers. To prepare the library, the immunoSEQ multiplex PCR assay was applied. Sourced from immuneACCESS, this table was stored by TCRdb with only in-frame sequences that have V and J called. A share of the clones is absent; for the studies checked, an unresolved V gene accounts for under half, and the remainder has no known explanation. Within this sample are 75,000 to 100,000 clones, with around 85% of them counted one time only. The ten largest clones take up 5.5% of the sample. Sequenced material: CD4+ or CD8+ T cells sorted from blood, taken in a trial of the OX40 agonist ivuxolimab. The receptors here all came from an adult with an advanced solid tumor such as melanoma, head and neck, liver or kidney cancer.

This clone was observed once. The chain combines TRBV11-2 with TRBJ2-3; possibly TRBD2 for D (5 bases). Germline CDR1 SGHAT, CDR2 FQNNGV. The V end was cut by 10 bases, the J end by 1 base, with 12 bases between. The CDR3 length is 13 residues. The CDR3 loop reads CATNFGGTDTQYF. As DNA, the CDR3 is TGTGCCACCAACTTCGGGGGCACAGATACGCAGTATTTT.

The chain has TRBV11-3 and TRBJ2-5; weak D call: TRBD2 (6 bases). The length of the CDR3 is 15 residues. The V end lost 5 bases, the J end lost 2 bases, and 15 bases lay between the germline ends. Germline assignment: CDR1 SGHNT and CDR2 YENEEA. The CDR3 protein is CASSKGGILQETQYF. As DNA, the CDR3 is TGTGCCAGCAGCAAAGGAGGGATCCTGCAAGAGACCCAGTACTTC.

The CDR3 is CASSQQEYGNTIYF. The CDR3, as DNA: TGTGCCAGCAGTCAACAGGAATATGGAAACACCATATATTTT. The V call is TRBV6-5, the J call TRBJ1-3, with D possibly matching TRBD1 (5 bases). The CDR3 is 14 residues long. Germline CDR1 is MNHEY and CDR2 is SVGAGI. V lost 5 bases, J lost 3 bases, and 11 bases lay in between.

V gene TRBV6-1 combines with J gene TRBJ2-7; 9 nucleotides line up with TRBD1. CDR3 length: 15 residues. The V and J ends lost 7 bases and 3 bases, in that order; junction bases with no gene match: 10. The germline V gene encodes CDR1 MNHNS and CDR2 SASEGT. CDR3 sequence reads: CASKARTGVNYEQYF. The CDR3, as DNA: TGTGCCAGCAAGGCCCGGACAGGGGTAAACTACGAGCAGTACTTC.

J is TRBJ2-3 and V is TRBV10-3, with D maybe TRBD1 (5 bases). Germline CDR1 ENHRY, CDR2 SYGVKD. The CDR3 extends over 12 amino acids. V lost 4 bases and J lost 4, with 6 bases in between. CDR3 sequence reads: CAISVGADTQYF. The DNA of the CDR3 is TGTGCCATCAGTGTAGGGGCAGATACGCAGTATTTT.

The J gene is TRBJ1-1, the V gene TRBV5-1; possible D gene TRBD1, 6 bases. Germline V CDR1 and CDR2: SGHRS, YFSETQ. The CDR3 loop spans 11 amino acids. The germline V and J ends were trimmed by 1 base and 8 bases, with 6 bases remaining between them. DNA for the CDR3: TGCGCCAGCAGCTTGCAGGGGGAAGCTTTCTTT. This translates into CASSLQGEAFF.

The chain couples TRBV30 to TRBJ2-4, with D unclear. CDR3 size: 13 residues. The V end was cut by 7 bases, the J end by 0 bases, with 10 bases between. Germline assignment: CDR1 GTSNPN and CDR2 SVGIG (reference sequence). The CDR3 sequence is CASRHLAKNIQYF. The CDR3 DNA sequence: TGTGCCTCCCGCCACCTAGCCAAAAACATTCAGTACTTC.

This clone was seen once. The CDR3 is CATWTEYGYTF. For the CDR3, the DNA is TGTGCCACCTGGACAGAGTATGGCTACACCTTC. V is TRBV11-2 and J is TRBJ1-2, with D maybe TRBD1 (6 bases). Trimming stripped 10 bases from V and 5 bases from J, with 11 bases between. The CDR3 has 11 residues. The germline V gene encodes CDR1 SGHAT and CDR2 FQNNGV.

The gene calls are TRBV27 and TRBJ2-5; 8 bases line up with TRBD2. TRBJ2-7 explains the end of the DNA better; the J call may be wrong. Germline V lookup: CDR1 MNHEY, CDR2 SMNVEV (reference sequence). The CDR3 has 13 amino acids. The CDR3 region has the DNA TGTGCCAGCAGTTTTCCCGGGAGGGACGAGCAGTACTTC. It is translated as CASSFPGRDEQYF.

The chain recombines TRBV6-5 with TRBJ1-6, with D tentatively TRBD1 (5 bases). Germline V gene data show CDR1 as MNHEY and CDR2 as SVGAGI. With 4 bases removed from V and 7 bases from J, the gap between germline ends came to 14 bases. CDR3 length: 15 residues. CDR3 nucleotide sequence: TGTGCCAGCAGTTTGTCAGGGATCTGGAATTCACCCCTCCACTTT. Translating gives CASSLSGIWNSPLHF.

J is TRBJ2-3 and V is TRBV5-6, with D perhaps matching TRBD1 (6 bases). Germline assignment: CDR1 SGHDT and CDR2 YYEEEE. V lost 4 bases and J 4 bases, leaving 10 bases between the germline ends. The CDR3 extends over 13 amino acids. The CDR3 is CASSTRGADTQYF. CDR3 DNA: TGTGCCAGCAGCACCAGGGGTGCAGATACGCAGTATTTT.

This clone was seen a handful of times. The genes are TRBV5-4 and TRBJ2-5, with D tentatively TRBD1 or TRBD2 (5 bases each). Trimming removed 4 bases from V and 5 bases from J, with 21 bases in between. Germline CDR1 is SGHNT and CDR2 is YYREEE (reference sequence). The CDR3 loop spans 16 amino acids. In nucleotides, the CDR3 is TGTGCCAGCAGCCCCTCCACCGGGGCCCCGACGGAGACCCAGTACTTC. It encodes CASSPSTGAPTETQYF.

V and J are TRBV19 and TRBJ1-1, with D unresolved. Germline V gene data show CDR1 as LNHDA and CDR2 as SQIVND (reference sequence). The CDR3 length is 12 residues. Between the trimmed V and J ends, which lost 5 bases and 8 bases, there was a span of 12 bases. The CDR3 loop is CASSGDHSEAFF. CDR3 coding DNA: TGTGCCAGTAGTGGCGACCACTCGGAAGCTTTCTTT.

The CDR3 sequence is CASSIGDGGTEAFF. DNA of the CDR3: TGTGCCAGTAGTATAGGGGACGGGGGCACTGAAGCTTTCTTT. This chain connects TRBV19 to TRBJ1-1; possible D gene TRBD1, 5 bases. Between the trimmed V and J ends, which lost 1 base and 4 bases, there was a span of 10 bases. In germline, CDR1 is LNHDA, CDR2 SQIVND (reference sequence). This CDR3 has 14 residues.

The V call is TRBV10-3, the J call TRBJ1-2, with a possible D match to TRBD1 (6 bases). Germline CDR1 reads ENHRY; CDR2 reads SYGVKD. The V and J ends lost 1 base and 2 bases respectively, with 11 bases between them. The CDR3 length is 15 residues. CDR3 bases: TGTGCCATCAGTGAGTTGGCAGGGGAGAACTATGGCTACACCTTC. This codes for CAISELAGENYGYTF.

There are a few counts of this clone. CDR3 nucleotide sequence: TGTGCCTGGAGTGTAGTCCCCTCCGGGTATGAGCAGTTCTTC. This codes for CAWSVVPSGYEQFF. The rearrangement links TRBV30 to TRBJ2-1; D remains unclear. V was trimmed by 0 bases and J by 8 bases, leaving 14 bases between them. CDR3 length: 14 residues. Germline V gene data show CDR1 as GTSNPN and CDR2 as SVGIG (reference sequence).

The chain employs TRBV5-1 and TRBJ1-2; D unresolved. The V end lost 0 bases, the J end lost 2 bases, and 8 bases lay between the germline ends. Germline values: CDR1 SGHRS, CDR2 YFSETQ. CDR3 length equals 14 residues. The CDR3 loop is CASSLDIFNYGYTF. CDR3 in DNA: TGCGCCAGCAGCTTGGACATATTCAACTATGGCTACACCTTC.

The chain couples TRBV5-1 to TRBJ1-6, with 8 bases matching TRBD1. Trimming at V came to 5 bases and at J to 7 bases, leaving 5 bases not matched to a gene. The CDR3 has 14 residues. Germline values: CDR1 SGHRS, CDR2 YFSETQ. CDR3 residues: CASSLQGANSPLHF. DNA for the CDR3: TGCGCCAGCAGTCTCCAGGGGGCGAATTCACCCCTCCACTTT.

J is TRBJ2-5 and V is TRBV27; weak D call: TRBD2 (6 bases). CDR3 length: 14 residues. The V end was cut by 3 bases, the J end by 4 bases, with 12 bases between. The germline V gene encodes CDR1 MNHEY and CDR2 SMNVEV (reference sequence). CDR3 amino acids: CASSFQGAGETQYF. Here the CDR3 DNA reads TGTGCCAGCAGTTTCCAGGGAGCGGGAGAGACCCAGTACTTC.

This sequence joins TRBV27 and TRBJ2-5, with TRBD1 matching over 8 bases. V trimming: 1 base; J trimming: 5 bases; junction bases outside the gene matches: 12. Germline values: CDR1 MNHEY, CDR2 SMNVEV (reference sequence). This CDR3 region has 17 residues. CDR3 in amino acids: CASSLYFREQGVETQYF. In DNA form, the CDR3 reads TGTGCCAGCAGTTTATACTTCCGGGAACAGGGGGTGGAGACCCAGTACTTC.

V usage is TRBV6-5 and J usage is TRBJ1-3, with 7 bases aligning to TRBD1. CDR3 length: 13 residues. V lost 8 bases to trimming and J lost 2 bases; unmatched junction nucleotides: 3. From germline, CDR1 is MNHEY and CDR2 SVGAGI. The CDR3 protein is CASSRGAGNTIYF. In DNA, the CDR3 is TGTGCCAGCTCCAGGGGGGCTGGAAACACCATATATTTT.

The V gene is TRBV18, the J gene TRBJ2-2; D unclear. Per germline, CDR1 KGHSH and CDR2 LQKENI. The CDR3 contains 12 residues. V was shortened by 3 bases and J by 5 bases, with 4 bases between the two germline ends. The CDR3 DNA reads as TGTGCCAGCTCACCCGGGACCGGGGAGCTGTTTTTT. It yields the protein CASSPGTGELFF.

The J gene is TRBJ1-1, the V gene TRBV9; maybe TRBD1 (6 bases). Trimming removed 3 bases from V and 8 bases from J, with 11 bases in between. Germline lookup yields CDR1 SGDLS and CDR2 YYNGEE. The CDR3 runs 12 residues. The CDR3 reads CASSAIRGEAFF. CDR3 DNA: TGTGCCAGCAGCGCGATCAGGGGAGAAGCTTTCTTT.

The chain uses TRBV4-3 and TRBJ1-4; D unclear. CDR1 and CDR2 (germline): LGHNA, YSLEER. This CDR3 is 15 amino acids long. Between the trimmed V and J ends, which lost 0 bases and 7 bases, there was a span of 12 bases. For the CDR3, the DNA is TGCGCCAGCAGCCAAGATGTAGGTTTTATTGAAAAACTGTTTTTT. This encodes CASSQDVGFIEKLFF.

This chain uses TRBV7-8 with TRBJ2-7, with 7 nucleotides matching TRBD1. Germline lookup yields CDR1 SGHVS and CDR2 FQNEAQ. The CDR3 runs to 14 residues. Germline trimming cut 5 bases from V and 0 bases from J; bases unmatched to any gene: 4. The CDR3 protein is CASSRDRASYEQYF. Written as DNA, the CDR3 is TGTGCCAGCAGCCGAGACAGGGCCTCCTACGAGCAGTACTTC.

This clone was detected only once. This sequence joins TRBV18 and TRBJ2-1, with a weak D call TRBD2 (6 bases). The V and J ends lost 2 bases and 3 bases respectively, with 11 bases between them. The germline V gene has CDR1 KGHSH and CDR2 LQKENI. The CDR3 length is 15 residues. DNA of the CDR3: TGTGCCAGCTCACCAGGCGAGGGAGGCTACAATGAGCAGTTCTTC. Translation: CASSPGEGGYNEQFF.